One TCR beta chain is described in this entry. Its specificity is not known. The entry originates in a study of cytomegalovirus exposure and HLA in healthy donors. As for the study in general: As an earlier analysis found, 150 million to 200 million T cells yielded about 120 million unique TCR beta sequences.

Whole-study findings and limits: Rare sequences made up most TCRs, while some public TCRs were found in many donors. The authors later found TCR association rates varying by HLA locus, with DRB1 most and HLA-C fewest.

Germline V lookup: CDR1 SGHNT, CDR2 YENEEA. Trimming removed 5 bases at V and 0 bases at J, with 17 bases between. The CDR3 loop spans 18 amino acids. Primers included in the PCR were 60 Vbeta and 13 Jbeta primers. Clones were read by immunoSEQ multiplex PCR, and TCRdb kept only the in-frame ones, dropping some. The table lists 150,000 to 160,000 clones, approximately 80% of them singletons. The V and J genes are TRBV11-3 and TRBJ2-6; D is possibly TRBD2 (5 bases). Source material: PBMCs. The origin of this receptor is a middle-aged woman in good health and CMV-seronegative. CDR3 region: CASSGLPGSLSGANVLTF. CDR3 DNA: TGTGCCAGCAGCGGACTCCCGGGATCACTCTCTGGGGCCAACGTCCTGACTTTC.